This TCR beta chain came from a study of graft-versus-host responses after intestinal transplantation. Turning to the study itself: Anti-thymocyte globulin was used for induction in all recipients, who then took tacrolimus and steroids for roughly three years.

Turning to this clone: The antigen is unknown.

Study findings and constraints: Early post-transplant HvG declines were associated with peak circulating GvH clone levels.

Profiled with immunoSEQ multiplex PCR; TCRdb holds only in-frame clones, not every one. This sample has roughly 130,000 clones, with about nine tenths found just once. V was pared by 1 base and J by 2 bases, with 15 bases of the junction left unmatched. Germline V lookup: CDR1 LGHNA, CDR2 YSLEER. The CDR3 is made up of 21 amino acids. This TCR came from a human donor who received an intestinal transplant. The sample in question was unstimulated CD4+ T cells sorted from spleen or lymph node cells, obtained before intestinal transplant. The rearrangement links TRBV4-3 to TRBJ2-3, with TRBD2 matching over 13 bases. The DNA of the CDR3 is TGCGCCAGCAGCCAAGGTCGTGGCAGGGGGGGACTAGCGGGGATCACAGATACGCAGTATTTT. It is translated as CASSQGRGRGGLAGITDTQYF.